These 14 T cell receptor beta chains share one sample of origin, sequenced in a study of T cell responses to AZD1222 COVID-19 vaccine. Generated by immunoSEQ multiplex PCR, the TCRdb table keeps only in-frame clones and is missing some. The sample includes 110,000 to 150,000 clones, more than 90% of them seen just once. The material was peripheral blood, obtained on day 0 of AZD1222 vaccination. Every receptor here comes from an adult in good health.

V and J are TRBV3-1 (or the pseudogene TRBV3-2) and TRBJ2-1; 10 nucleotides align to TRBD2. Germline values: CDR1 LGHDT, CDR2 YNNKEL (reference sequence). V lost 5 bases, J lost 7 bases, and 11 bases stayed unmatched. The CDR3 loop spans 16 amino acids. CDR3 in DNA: TGTGCCAGCAGCTCACCGCTAGCGGGAGCATCAAATGAGCAGTTCTTC. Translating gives CASSSPLAGASNEQFF.

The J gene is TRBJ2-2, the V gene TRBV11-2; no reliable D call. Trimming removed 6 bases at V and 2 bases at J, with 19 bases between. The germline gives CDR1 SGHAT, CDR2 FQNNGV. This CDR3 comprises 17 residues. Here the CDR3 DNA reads TGTGCCAGCAGACCTTCGTTTAAGGTCGGCAACACCGGGGAGCTGTTTTTT. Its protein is CASRPSFKVGNTGELFF.

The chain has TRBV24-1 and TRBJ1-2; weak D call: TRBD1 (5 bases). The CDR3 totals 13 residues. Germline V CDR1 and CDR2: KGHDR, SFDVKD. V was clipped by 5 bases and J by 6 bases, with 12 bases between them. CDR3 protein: CATSGGPRNGYTF. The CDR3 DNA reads TGTGCCACCAGTGGGGGCCCCAGGAATGGCTACACCTTC.

The DNA of the CDR3 is TGTGCCAGCAGTGGCCTCCGACAGGGGGCCTATTACGAGCAGTACTTC. Translating it yields CASSGLRQGAYYEQYF. This sequence joins TRBV28 and TRBJ2-7, with 10 bases matching TRBD1. Germline trimming cut 5 bases from V and 4 bases from J; bases unmatched to any gene: 11. Germline CDR1 is MDHEN and CDR2 is SYDVKM. The CDR3 is 16 amino acids. The full variable domain, completed using reference TRBV28 and TRBJ2-7, is DVKVTQSSRYLVKRTGEKVFLECVQDMDHENMFWYRQDPGLGLRLIYFSYDVKMKEKGDIPEGYSVSREKKERFSLILESASTNQTSMYLCASSGLRQGAYYEQYFGPGTRLTVT.

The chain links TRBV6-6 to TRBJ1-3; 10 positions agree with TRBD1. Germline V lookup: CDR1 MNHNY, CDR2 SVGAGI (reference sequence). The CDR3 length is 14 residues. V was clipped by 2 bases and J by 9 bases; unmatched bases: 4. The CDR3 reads CASSYGTGAITIYF. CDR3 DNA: TGTGCCAGCAGTTACGGGACAGGGGCGATCACCATATATTTT.

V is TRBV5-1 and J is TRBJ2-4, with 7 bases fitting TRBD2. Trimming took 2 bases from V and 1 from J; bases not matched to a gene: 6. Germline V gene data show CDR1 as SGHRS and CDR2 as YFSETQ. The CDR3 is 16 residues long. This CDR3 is CASSLATGGAKNIQYF. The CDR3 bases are TGCGCCAGCAGCTTAGCTACCGGGGGGGCCAAAAACATTCAGTACTTC.

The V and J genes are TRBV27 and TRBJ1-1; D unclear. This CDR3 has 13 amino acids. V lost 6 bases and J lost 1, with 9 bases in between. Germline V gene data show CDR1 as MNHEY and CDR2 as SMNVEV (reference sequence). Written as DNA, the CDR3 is TGTGCCAGCAGGAGTACTCCGAACACTGAAGCTTTCTTT. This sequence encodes CASRSTPNTEAFF.

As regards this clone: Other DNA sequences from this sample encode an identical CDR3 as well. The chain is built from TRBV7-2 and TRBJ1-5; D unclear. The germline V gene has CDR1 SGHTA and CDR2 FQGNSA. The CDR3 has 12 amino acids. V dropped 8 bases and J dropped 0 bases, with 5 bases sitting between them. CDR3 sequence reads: CASSYSNQPQHF. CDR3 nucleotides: TGTGCCAGCTCGTATAGCAATCAGCCCCAGCATTTT. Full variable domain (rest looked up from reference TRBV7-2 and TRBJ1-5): GAGVSQSPSNKVTEKGKDVELRCDPISGHTALYWYRQSLGQGLEFLIYFQGNSAPDKSGLPSDRFSAERTGGSVSTLTIQRTQQEDSAVYLCASSYSNQPQHFGDGTRLSIL.

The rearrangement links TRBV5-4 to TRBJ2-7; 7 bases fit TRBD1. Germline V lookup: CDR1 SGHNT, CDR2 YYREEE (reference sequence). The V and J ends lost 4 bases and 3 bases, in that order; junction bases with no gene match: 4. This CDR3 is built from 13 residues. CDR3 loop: CASSRRQGYEQYF. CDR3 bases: TGTGCCAGCAGCAGGAGACAGGGCTACGAGCAGTACTTC.

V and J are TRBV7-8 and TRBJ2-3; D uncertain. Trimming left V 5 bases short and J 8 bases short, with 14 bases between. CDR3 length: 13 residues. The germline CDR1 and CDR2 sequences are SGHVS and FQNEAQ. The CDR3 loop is CASSQHPRGTQYF. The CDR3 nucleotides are TGTGCCAGCAGCCAACACCCCCGAGGTACGCAGTATTTT.

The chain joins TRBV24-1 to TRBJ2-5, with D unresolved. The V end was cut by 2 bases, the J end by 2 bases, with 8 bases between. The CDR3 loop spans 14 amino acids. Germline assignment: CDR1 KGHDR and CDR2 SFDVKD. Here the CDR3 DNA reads TGTGCCACCAGTGATTCTGACATTCAAGAGACCCAGTACTTC. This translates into CATSDSDIQETQYF.

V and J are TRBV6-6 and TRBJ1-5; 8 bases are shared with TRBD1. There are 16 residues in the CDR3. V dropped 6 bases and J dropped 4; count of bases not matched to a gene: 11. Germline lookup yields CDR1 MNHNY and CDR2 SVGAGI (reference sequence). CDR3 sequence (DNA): TGTGCCAGCAGAATCTCCGTCCAGGGGGCGAATCAGCCCCAGCATTTT. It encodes CASRISVQGANQPQHF.

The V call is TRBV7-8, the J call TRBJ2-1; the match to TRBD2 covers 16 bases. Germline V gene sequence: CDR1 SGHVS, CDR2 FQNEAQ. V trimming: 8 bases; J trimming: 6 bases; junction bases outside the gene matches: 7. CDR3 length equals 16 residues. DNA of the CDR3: TGTGCCAGCTCCGGGACTAGCGGGAGGGCCGCCAATGAGCAGTTCTTC. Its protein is CASSGTSGRAANEQFF.

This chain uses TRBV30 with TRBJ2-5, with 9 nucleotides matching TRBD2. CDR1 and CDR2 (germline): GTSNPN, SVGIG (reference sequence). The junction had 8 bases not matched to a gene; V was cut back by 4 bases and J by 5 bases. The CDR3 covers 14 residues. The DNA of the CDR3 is TGTGCCTGGAACCCGATAGCGGGAGCGGAGACCCAGTACTTC. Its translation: CAWNPIAGAETQYF. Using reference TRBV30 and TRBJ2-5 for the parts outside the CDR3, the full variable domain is SQTIHQWPATLVQPVGSPLSLECTVEGTSNPNLYWYRQAAGRGLQLLFYSVGIGQISSEVPQNLSASRPQDRQFILSSKKLLLSDSGFYLCAWNPIAGAETQYFGPGTRLLVL.